This T cell receptor beta chain was sequenced for a study of Graves' ophthalmopathy and Graves' hyperthyroidism. Lactation, pregnancy, uncontrolled infections and other autoimmune diseases were all grounds for excluding patients. Each diagnosis was determined on the basis of clinical symptoms, serum thyroxine, TRAb, thyroid ultrasound and orbital computed tomography. For repertoire sequencing, the TCR beta CDR3 regions were amplified from RNA transcripts. The first-round RT-PCR employed HTBI primers together with the Qiagen OneStep RT-PCR kit. A multiplex PCR was then performed as the second round. Each CDR3 protein is one row after TCRdb ran MiXCR on the multiplex PCR reads. The sample lists over a million distinct CDR3 sequences; about 38% were seen once. The CDR3 length is 17 residues. The V end was cut by 1 base, the J end by 7 bases, with 20 bases between. The germline gives CDR1 LNHNV, CDR2 YYDKDF (reference sequence).

Sequenced material: peripheral blood or thyroid tissue (not recorded which). This TCR derives from an adult man with Graves' hyperthyroidism. This chain links TRBV15 with TRBJ1-5; tentatively, D is TRBD1 (5 bases). CDR3 sequence reads: CATSRGLGGGGTQPQHF. The CDR3 DNA reads TGTGCCACCAGCAGAGGCCTCGGGGGGGGGGGTACCCAGCCCCAGCATTTT.